This T cell receptor beta chain was sequenced in a study of CD8 T cells in ankylosing spondylitis. Notes on the study in general: Matched synovial fluid from ankylosing spondylitis patients was reported to be enriched for disease-linked clones.

This clonotype was detected ten times or more. Its antigen remains unidentified. By quantitative 5'-RACE with molecular barcodes, the TCR beta libraries were made. TCRdb used MiXCR to reprocess the 5' RACE reads, holding one entry per CDR3 protein. This table has about 250,000 distinct CDR3 sequences, 10% to 13% appearing once. The CDR3 is made up of 17 amino acids. Trimming took 1 base from V and 0 from J, leaving 13 bases between them. The germline CDR1 and CDR2 sequences are SGHRS and YFSETQ. The chain links TRBV5-1 to TRBJ1-4, with a possible D match to TRBD1 (5 bases). The origin of this receptor is a male donor with ankylosing spondylitis or in good health (not recorded which). Sequenced: blood, either unsorted or a sorted T cell fraction (not recorded which). The CDR3 loop reads CASSLPGTAATNEKLFF. CDR3 coding DNA: TGCGCCAGCAGCTTGCCCGGGACGGCTGCAACTAATGAAAAACTGTTTTTT. The whole variable domain, remainder taken from reference TRBV5-1 and TRBJ1-4, is KAGVTQTPRYLIKTRGQQVTLSCSPISGHRSVSWYQQTPGQGLQFLFEYFSETQRNKGNFPGRFSGRQFSNSRSEMNVSTLELGDSALYLCASSLPGTAATNEKLFFGSGTQLSVL.